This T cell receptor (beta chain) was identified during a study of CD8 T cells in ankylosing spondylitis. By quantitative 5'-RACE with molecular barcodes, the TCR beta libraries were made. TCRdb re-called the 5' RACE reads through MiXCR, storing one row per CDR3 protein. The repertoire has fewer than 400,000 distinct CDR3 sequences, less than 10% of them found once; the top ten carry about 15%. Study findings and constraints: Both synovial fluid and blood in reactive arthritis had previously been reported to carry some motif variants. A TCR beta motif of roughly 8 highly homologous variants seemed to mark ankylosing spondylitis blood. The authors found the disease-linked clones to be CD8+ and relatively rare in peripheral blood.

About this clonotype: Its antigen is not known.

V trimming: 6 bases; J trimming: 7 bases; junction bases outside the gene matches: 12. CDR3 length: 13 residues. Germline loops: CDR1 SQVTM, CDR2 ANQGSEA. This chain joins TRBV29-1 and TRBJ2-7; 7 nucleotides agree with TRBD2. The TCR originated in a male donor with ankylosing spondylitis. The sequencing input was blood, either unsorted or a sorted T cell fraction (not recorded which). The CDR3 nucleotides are TGCAGCGTACCAACTAGCGAATGGGGAGAGCAGTACTTC. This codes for CSVPTSEWGEQYF.